This T cell receptor (beta chain) was found in a study of blood T cell repertoires in COVID-19 (dated by TCRdb to the early 2020s). In the study overall: The collaborator samples originated in the United States, Italy and Spain and spanned the acute and convalescent phases of COVID-19. Sample metadata almost always included a de-identified subject ID, COVID-19 status, age in years and sex. The samples were drawn from two sources: the first 160 participants of the ongoing ImmuneRACE study, and 1,000 to 1,500 subjects contributed by 6 global collaborators. The material from the prospective study consisted of cDNA or gDNA derived from T cells, B-cell-depleted T cells, or PBMCs. Where available, HLA class I and class II types were obtained from metadata supplied by the sample provider rather than from assay-based typing. The repertoires were made available in a free public database intended to serve as a resource for research on the immune response to SARS-CoV-2. The dataset comprised deeply sampled blood TCRbeta repertoires from subjects exposed to, actively infected with, or recovered from COVID-19. Overall study outcomes, separate from this receptor: Clinical and demographic metadata were provided uncurated, with the amount varying by source and participant.

TCRbeta CDR3 regions were amplified from genomic DNA by means of the immunoSEQ Assay, a bias-controlled multiplex PCR. Per the original workflow: The number of nucleated cells in each sample was estimated from the amplification of reference gene primers within the assay. To quantify the absolute abundance of each unique TCRbeta CDR3 rearrangement, sequence reads were collapsed and filtered. For each sample, productive Simpson clonality was calculated as the square root of Simpson's diversity index over productive rearrangements. Sourced from immuneACCESS, this table was stored by TCRdb with only in-frame sequences that have V and J called. A share of the clones is absent; for the studies checked, an unresolved V gene accounts for under half, and the remainder has no known explanation. From that table come the V and J calls and clone size; the DNA was used to work out D and trimming. The sample includes about 160,000 clones, with around four fifths observed a single time. Approximately 8% of the sample is held by the ten biggest clonotypes.

Concerning this clone: No antigen is known for it. Base qualities are not provided; no much larger clone lies one nucleotide away.

In the prospective study, participants were roughly 18 to 89 years old, resided in about 25 geographic areas of the United States, and were enrolled through a virtual design. In the prospective study, cohorts were assigned on the basis of participant-reported clinical history obtained from a screening survey and a study questionnaire. ImmuneRACE Cohort 3 recovered participants were defined by two consecutive negative NP/OP PCR tests, healthcare professional clearance, or symptom resolution. Each participant in the prospective study had whole blood, serum and a nasopharyngeal or oropharyngeal swab collected by mobile phlebotomists. Over a roughly 2-month period, participants in the prospective study had the option of providing additional blood draws and questionnaires. Blood samples from the prospective study were shipped frozen or at room temperature prior to DNA extraction. CDR1 and CDR2 were assigned from the germline V gene as LGHNA and YSLEER. Relative to germline, V is missing 4 bases and J is missing 6 bases, with 7 bases of the junction outside any gene match. The CDR3 starts with the cysteine, ends with the phenylalanine, and has 15 residues. Just CDR3 DNA is preserved here, 45 bases in frame from base 1.

The sequence is built from TRBV4-3 and TRBJ2-1; TRBD1 aligns with 9 central bases. The receptor was derived from a woman aged 45 to 65 who had recovered from COVID-19. Material for sequencing was PBMCs or T cells enriched from blood (not recorded which). The DNA is as follows: TGCGCCAGCAGCCTCGTCGGGACAGGGCCCAATGAGCAGTTCTTC. Translated, this gives CASSLVGTGPNEQFF.